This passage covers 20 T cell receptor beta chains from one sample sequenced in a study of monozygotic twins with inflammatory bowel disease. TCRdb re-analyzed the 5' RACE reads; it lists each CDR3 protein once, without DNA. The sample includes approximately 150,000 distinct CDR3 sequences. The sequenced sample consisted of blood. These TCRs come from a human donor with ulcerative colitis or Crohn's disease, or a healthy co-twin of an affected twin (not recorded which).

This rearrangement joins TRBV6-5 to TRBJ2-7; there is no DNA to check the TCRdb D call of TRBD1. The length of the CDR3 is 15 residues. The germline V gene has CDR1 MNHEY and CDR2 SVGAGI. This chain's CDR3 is CASSYRTVSSYEQYF.

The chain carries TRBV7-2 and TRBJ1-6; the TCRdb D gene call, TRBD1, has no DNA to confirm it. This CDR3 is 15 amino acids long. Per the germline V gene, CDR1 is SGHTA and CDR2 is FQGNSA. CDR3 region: CASSSGRWEGSPLHF.

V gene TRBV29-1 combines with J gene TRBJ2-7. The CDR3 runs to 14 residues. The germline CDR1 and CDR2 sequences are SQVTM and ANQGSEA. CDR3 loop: CSVVFLGRSYEQYF.

CDR3 in amino acids: CASSLAHPSSYEQYF. J is TRBJ2-7 and V is TRBV5-1. The CDR3 has 15 amino acids. Looked up from germline, CDR1 is SGHRS and CDR2 is YFSETQ.

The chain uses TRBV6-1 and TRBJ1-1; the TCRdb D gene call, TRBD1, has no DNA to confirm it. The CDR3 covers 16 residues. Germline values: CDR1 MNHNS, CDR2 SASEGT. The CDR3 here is CASSPGTQSWNTEAFF.

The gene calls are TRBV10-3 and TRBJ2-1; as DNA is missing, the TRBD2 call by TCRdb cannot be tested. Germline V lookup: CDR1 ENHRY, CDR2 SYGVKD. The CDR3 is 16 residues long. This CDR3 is CAISVSSGSSYNEQFF.

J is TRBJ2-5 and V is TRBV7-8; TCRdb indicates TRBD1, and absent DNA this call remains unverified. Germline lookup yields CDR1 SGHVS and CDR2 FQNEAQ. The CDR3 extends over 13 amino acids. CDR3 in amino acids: CASSQRGGETQYF.

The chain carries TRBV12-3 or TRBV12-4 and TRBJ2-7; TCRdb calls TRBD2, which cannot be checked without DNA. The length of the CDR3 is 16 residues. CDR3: CASSLASGSRPYEQYF.

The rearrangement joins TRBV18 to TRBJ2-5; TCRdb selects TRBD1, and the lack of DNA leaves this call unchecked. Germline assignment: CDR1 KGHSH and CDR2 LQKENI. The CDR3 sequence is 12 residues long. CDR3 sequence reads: CASSGQVKTQYF.

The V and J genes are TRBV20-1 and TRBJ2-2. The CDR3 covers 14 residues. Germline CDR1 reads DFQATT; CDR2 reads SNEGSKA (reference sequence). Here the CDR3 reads CSARGWTSFGELFF.

CDR3: CASSLTPGLEQFF. The chain joins TRBV7-3 to TRBJ2-1; the TCRdb D gene call, TRBD2, has no DNA to confirm it. CDR1 and CDR2 (germline): SGHTA, FQGTGA. CDR3 length: 13 residues. The complete variable domain, with remaining parts taken from reference TRBV7-3 and TRBJ2-1, reads GAGVSQTPSNKVTEKGKYVELRCDPISGHTALYWYRQSLGQGPEFLIYFQGTGAADDSGLPNDRFFAVRPEGSVSTLKIQRTERGDSAVYLCASSLTPGLEQFFGPGTRLTVL.

CDR3 protein: CASSSYSLGLAGISTDTQYF. The rearrangement uses TRBV28 and TRBJ2-3; without DNA, the TCRdb call of TRBD2 cannot be checked. Germline-derived CDR1 and CDR2 are MDHEN and SYDVKM. The CDR3 contains 20 residues.

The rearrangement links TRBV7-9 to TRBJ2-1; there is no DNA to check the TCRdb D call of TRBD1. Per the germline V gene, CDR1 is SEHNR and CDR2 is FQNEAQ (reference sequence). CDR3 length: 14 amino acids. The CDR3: CASSFGTYNNEQFF.

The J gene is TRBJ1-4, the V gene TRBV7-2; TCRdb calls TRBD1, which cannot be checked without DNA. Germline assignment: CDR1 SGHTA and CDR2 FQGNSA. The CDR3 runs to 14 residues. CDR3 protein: CASSYRPRGEKLFF.

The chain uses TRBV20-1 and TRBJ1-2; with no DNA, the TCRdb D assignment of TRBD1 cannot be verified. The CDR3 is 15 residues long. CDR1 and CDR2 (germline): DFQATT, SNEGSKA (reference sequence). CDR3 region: CSARQGPLANYGYTF.

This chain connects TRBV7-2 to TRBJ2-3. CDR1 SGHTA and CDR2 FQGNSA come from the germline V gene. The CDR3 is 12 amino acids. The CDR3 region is CASSLGGPPADF.

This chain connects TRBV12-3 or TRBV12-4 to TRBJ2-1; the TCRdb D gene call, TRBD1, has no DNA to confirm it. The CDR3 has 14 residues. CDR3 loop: CASSLPQGNNEQFF.

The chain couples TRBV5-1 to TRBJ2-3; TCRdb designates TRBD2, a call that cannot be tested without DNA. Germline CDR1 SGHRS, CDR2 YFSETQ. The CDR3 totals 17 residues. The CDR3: CASTSHTSGSQADTQYF. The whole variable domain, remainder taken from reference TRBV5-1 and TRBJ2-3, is KAGVTQTPRYLIKTRGQQVTLSCSPISGHRSVSWYQQTPGQGLQFLFEYFSETQRNKGNFPGRFSGRQFSNSRSEMNVSTLELGDSALYLCASTSHTSGSQADTQYFGPGTRLTVL.

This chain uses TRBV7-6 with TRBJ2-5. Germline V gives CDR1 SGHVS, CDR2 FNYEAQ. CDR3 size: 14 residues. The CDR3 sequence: CASSLDSVKETQYF.

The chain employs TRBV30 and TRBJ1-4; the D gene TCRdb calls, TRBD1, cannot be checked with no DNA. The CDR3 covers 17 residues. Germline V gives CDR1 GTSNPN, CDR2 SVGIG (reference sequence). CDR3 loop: CAWSSGQGARANEKLFF.